This TCR beta chain came from a study of shared clonotypes between healthy human individuals (dated by TCRdb to the early 2020s). As for the study more broadly: A couple of women and a few men aged 18 to 49 years were included in the cohort. To increase sequencing depth and limit assay-specific biases, different laboratories used diverse techniques to prepare libraries and sequence TCR repertoires. Each donor's leukapheresis produced roughly between roughly 0.85 and 9.5 billion PBMCs. The study deeply sequenced blood TCR repertoires of 5 or 6 healthy adults to estimate repertoire size and the extent of clonotype sharing between individuals. For each donor, three plates each were used for CD4 naive and CD4 memory, two plates were used for CD8 naive, and one plate was used for CD8 memory.

About this clone: The target of this receptor is not known. No quality values exist for individual bases; no much larger clone is one base distant.

CD8 naive samples consisted of CD45RO-negative cells that were positively selected for CCR7, yielding a CD45RA+CCR7+ population without TemRA cells. Donors were healthy HIV-negative adults with no recently reported acute infections or vaccinations. Every donor was a Caucasian adult living in Nashville, Tennessee, USA. After blood collection by leukapheresis, PBMCs were isolated using Ficoll-Histopaque density gradient centrifugation and then cryopreserved in the vapor phase of liquid nitrogen. Analytical flow cytometry was used to check the purity and quantity of every magnetically sorted T cell population. From each sorted fraction, genomic DNA was isolated and quantified by UV absorbance on a Nanodrop 2000c. What the research found in general, with its limitations: Even with the large sequencing depth, rarefaction of the sorted-subset datasets indicated that sequencing was incomplete. Sharing across a few donors was observed for 5% to 6.5% of naive CD4, over 3% of naive CD8, 2% to 2.5% of memory CD4, and around 0.4% of memory CD8 clonotypes. Clonotypes shared by all four sorted-subset donors showed higher generation probabilities than non-shared clonotypes. Because the study included only a small number of donors, the genetic and exposure-history diversity represented was limited. Larger estimated clonotype richness was generally found for naive subsets than for memory subsets. Pairwise subsampling led to the expectation that sequencing depth would affect the degree of clonotype sharing among donors. Sampling was restricted to blood, and TCR repertoires in tissue are likely to differ from TCR repertoires in blood.

TCR CDR3 regions were amplified from genomic DNA by multiplex PCR using the deep immunoSEQ assay. Extracted genomic DNA from each cell subset was distributed evenly across all wells of several immunoSEQ 96-well plates, and each plate was treated as a replicate. For sorted subsets, approximately 200 ng of genomic DNA, equivalent to some 30,000 T cell genomes, went into each replicate PCR. Purified libraries were quantified with a Qubit 3.0 fluorometer, sized on a Bioanalyzer 2100, and re-quantified with the KAPA Library Quantification kit. A separate single-read 150-cycle Illumina NextSeq 550 flow cell was used to sequence each immunoSEQ 96-well plate. The authors' analysis ran thus. Because the immunoSEQ output included only junctional sequences and no quality scores, the filtering could not be the same as the filtering used for full-length reads. Sequences were annotated with PyIR, a Python wrapper for IgBLAST v1.9, using IMGT germline references to assign V/J genes and CDR3. Reads were filtered out if the reads had weak V/J assignments (E-value above 1e-6), no CDR3, stop codons, out-of-frame junctions, or ambiguous translated residues. V3J clonotypes were defined by identical inferred V gene, J gene, and CDR3 amino acid sequence. The percentage overlap between two repertoires was calculated by dividing the number of shared unique clonotypes by the size of the smaller repertoire. RTK rarefaction, the Chao1 estimator, and Recon v2.1 estimates of unobserved clonotypes were used to assess repertoire richness. For all TCRbeta clonotypes obtained by the gDNA method from a few donors, generation probabilities were computed with OLGA. Entries here come from immuneACCESS through TCRdb and include only in-frame sequences with V and J called. Some clones fail to appear in such tables; in the studies checked, an unresolved V gene covers under half of the shortfall, and the cause of the remainder is unknown. That table gives V, J and clone size, and the DNA gave D and trimming. This sample gives approximately 2,200,000 clones in total; approximately 94% of them show up just once. Around 1.7% of the sample is taken by the ten largest.

Inclusive of the bounding cysteine and phenylalanine, the CDR3 is 14 residues long. Only the CDR3 region is kept as DNA, spanning 42 bases read in frame from base 1. Trimming removed 4 bases from V and 5 bases from J, leaving 16 bases between the germline ends. CDR1 and CDR2 are read off the germline V gene as SGHDT and YYEEEE. Sequenced input: naive CD8+ T cells from PBMCs. Sample cell subset or site, as interpreted from the label and publication: CD45RA+CCR7+. The origin of this receptor is a man aged 18 to 29 in good health. Some clones in this sample may be carry-over from other donors' samples. Here the chain combines TRBV5-6 and TRBJ2-7; the D match is possibly TRBD1 or TRBD2, with 7 bases aligned in each. The DNA sequence follows: TGTGCCAGCAGCACCCCAGGGGGGGGCCACGAGCAGTACTTC. Its protein reads: CASSTPGGGHEQYF. Supplemented by the reference TRBV5-6 and TRBJ2-7 proteins around the CDR3, the complete variable domain is DAGVTQSPTHLIKTRGQQVTLRCSPKSGHDTVSWYQQALGQGPQFIFQYYEEEERQRGNFPDRFSGHQFPNYSSELNVNALLLGDSALYLCASSTPGGGHEQYFGPGTRLTVT.